Presented here are 21 T cell receptor beta chains from one specimen sequenced in a study of shared clonotypes between healthy human individuals. The naive CD8 fraction comprised CD45RO-negative cells positively selected for CCR7 and excluded terminally differentiated effector memory CD45RA+ cells. Assay: immunoSEQ multiplex PCR; the TCRdb copy retains only in-frame clones and omits some. The sample comprises around 2,000,000 clones, about 95% of which are singletons, and 0.85% to 1.3% rests with the top ten. Sequencing used naive CD8+ T cells sorted from blood. All receptors derive from a man between 18 and 35 years old in good health.

The chain combines TRBV7-6 with TRBJ1-1; 7 nucleotides align to TRBD1. This CDR3 is built from 12 residues. Germline lookup yields CDR1 SGHVS and CDR2 FNYEAQ. With 3 bases clipped from V and 7 bases from J, the junction kept 2 bases outside the gene matches. This chain's CDR3 is CASSFRDSEAFF. CDR3 in DNA: TGTGCCAGCAGCTTCCGGGACAGTGAAGCTTTCTTT.

This chain links TRBV9 with TRBJ2-1; TRBD2 aligns across 7 bases. The CDR3 has 16 amino acids. In germline, CDR1 is SGDLS, CDR2 YYNGEE. Losses at the gene ends were 0 bases for V and 7 bases for J; bases not matched to a gene: 10. CDR3 protein: CASSVGELALVNEQFF. The CDR3 nucleotides are TGTGCCAGCAGCGTAGGGGAACTAGCGTTAGTAAATGAGCAGTTCTTC.

The CDR3 protein is CAWSPRAGEDTGELFF. The CDR3 DNA is TGTGCCTGGAGTCCGCGAGCGGGAGAGGACACCGGGGAGCTGTTTTTT. The chain couples TRBV30 to TRBJ2-2; TRBD2 matches at 8 bases. CDR1 is GTSNPN, CDR2 SVGIG, per germline (reference sequence). The ends lost 2 bases at V and 3 bases at J; junction bases unmatched: 8. The CDR3 covers 16 residues. The full variable domain, in which reference TRBV30 and TRBJ2-2 provide the parts outside the CDR3, is SQTIHQWPATLVQPVGSPLSLECTVEGTSNPNLYWYRQAAGRGLQLLFYSVGIGQISSEVPQNLSASRPQDRQFILSSKKLLLSDSGFYLCAWSPRAGEDTGELFFGEGSRLTVL.

This clone was observed a few times. The genes are TRBV7-9 and TRBJ1-5; D is perhaps TRBD1 (6 bases). The CDR3 is made up of 16 amino acids. Germline assignment: CDR1 SEHNR and CDR2 FQNEAQ (reference sequence). V shed 1 base and J shed 5 bases, with 15 bases lying between them. The CDR3 nucleotides are TGTGCCAGCAGCTTAGTAGCGGGGACACCAGATCAGCCCCAGCATTTT. Its protein is CASSLVAGTPDQPQHF.

The chain joins TRBV4-2 to TRBJ2-7, with no clear D. This CDR3 contains 14 residues. Trimming stripped 4 bases from V and 2 bases from J, with 12 bases between. Germline V gene data show CDR1 as LGHNA and CDR2 as YNFKEQ. The CDR3 nucleotides read TGTGCCAGCAGCCCCACCAAAAGTACCTACGAGCAGTACTTC. It yields the protein CASSPTKSTYEQYF.

In the case of this clone: Other DNA variants within this sample encode the same CDR3. The chain links TRBV11-2 to TRBJ2-1; 7 bases are a match to TRBD2. Germline V gene lookup returns CDR1 SGHAT and CDR2 FQNNGV. V lost 4 bases, J lost 0 bases, and 3 bases stayed unmatched. The CDR3 length is 15 residues. The CDR3 coding sequence is TGTGCCAGCAGCTCCGTAGCGGGCTCCTACAATGAGCAGTTCTTC. Protein sequence: CASSSVAGSYNEQFF.

This chain uses TRBV19 with TRBJ1-1; a possible D gene is TRBD1 (6 bases). V lost 5 bases and J 5 bases, leaving 15 bases between the germline ends. The V gene's germline CDR1 is LNHDA and CDR2 SQIVND (reference sequence). The CDR3 spans 14 residues. The CDR3 region has the DNA TGTGCCAGTAGTCCTCAGGGGCGAGGGACTGAAGCTTTCTTT. Its translation: CASSPQGRGTEAFF.

This chain uses TRBV27 with TRBJ2-7, with D unresolved. The CDR3 covers 15 residues. The V gene lost 5 bases and the J gene lost 0 bases, with 14 bases spanning the gap. Germline CDR1 reads MNHEY; CDR2 reads SMNVEV (reference sequence). This chain's CDR3 is CASSTGSLDSYEQYF. The CDR3 bases are TGTGCCAGCAGTACCGGGTCCCTCGACTCCTACGAGCAGTACTTC.

A word on this clone: A much larger clone is a single base away; this may be a read error. The genes are TRBV30 and TRBJ2-3; no clear D. CDR1 is GTSNPN, CDR2 SVGIG, per germline (reference sequence). The CDR3 is 12 residues long. The germline V and J ends were trimmed by 1 base and 4 bases, with 6 bases remaining between them. The CDR3 reads CAWSAVPDTQYF. The DNA for the CDR3 is TGTGCCTGGAGTGCGGTACCAGATACGCAGTATTTT.

With respect to this clone: The same CDR3 arises from other DNA sequences in this sample as well. The chain joins TRBV7-9 to TRBJ2-7, with D uncertain. Per germline, CDR1 SEHNR and CDR2 FQNEAQ (reference sequence). V was pared by 4 bases and J by 4 bases, with 8 bases between. The CDR3 has 12 amino acids. DNA of the CDR3: TGTGCCAGCAGCTCCCTCGATTACGAGCAGTACTTC. As protein: CASSSLDYEQYF. The variable domain in full, with the rest retrieved from reference TRBV7-9 and TRBJ2-7, is DTGVSQNPRHKITKRGQNVTFRCDPISEHNRLYWYRQTLGQGPEFLTYFQNEAQLEKSRLLSDRFSAERPKGSFSTLEIQRTEQGDSAMYLCASSSLDYEQYFGPGTRLTVT.

The sample holds one count of this clone. This chain joins TRBV2 and TRBJ1-4; TRBD1 might be the D (5 bases). CDR3 length equals 15 residues. The ends were cut back, 1 base at V and 8 bases at J, with 14 bases in the middle. Germline V gene lookup returns CDR1 SNHLY and CDR2 FYNNEI. The DNA for the CDR3 is TGTGCCAGCAGTGAAGGGGGCGAAGCTGACGAAAAACTGTTTTTT. Its protein is CASSEGGEADEKLFF. Full variable domain (outside the CDR3, taken from reference TRBV2 and TRBJ1-4): EPEVTQTPSHQVTQMGQEVILRCVPISNHLYFYWYRQILGQKVEFLVSFYNNEISEKSEIFDDQFSVERPDGSNFTLKIRSTKLEDSAMYFCASSEGGEADEKLFFGSGTQLSVL.

The chain joins TRBV7-9 to TRBJ1-2, with 7 positions matching TRBD1. Germline V gene lookup returns CDR1 SEHNR and CDR2 FQNEAQ (reference sequence). V was clipped by 4 bases and J by 0 bases; unmatched bases: 17. The CDR3 is 19 residues long. CDR3 protein: CASSSTQLQGKKTNYGYTF. CDR3 DNA sequence: TGTGCCAGCAGCTCCACGCAACTACAGGGGAAAAAAACTAACTATGGCTACACCTTC. Based on the CDR3 plus reference TRBV7-9 and TRBJ1-2, the full variable domain is DTGVSQNPRHKITKRGQNVTFRCDPISEHNRLYWYRQTLGQGPEFLTYFQNEAQLEKSRLLSDRFSAERPKGSFSTLEIQRTEQGDSAMYLCASSSTQLQGKKTNYGYTFGSGTRLTVV.

In regard to this clone: The sample contains more than one DNA sequence encoding this CDR3. V usage is TRBV6-5 and J usage is TRBJ1-1, with a possible D match to TRBD1 (5 bases). This CDR3 has 15 amino acids. The V end lost 0 bases, the J end lost 0 bases, and 8 bases lay between the germline ends. Germline CDR1 and CDR2: MNHEY and SVGAGI. The CDR3 sequence is CASSYSTAMNTEAFF. The CDR3 DNA sequence: TGTGCCAGCAGTTACTCGACAGCCATGAACACTGAAGCTTTCTTT.

The genes are TRBV6-1 and TRBJ1-1, with D maybe TRBD1 (5 bases). The CDR3 extends over 13 amino acids. The V end lost 5 bases, the J end lost 3 bases, and 10 bases lay between the germline ends. Germline V gives CDR1 MNHNS, CDR2 SASEGT. As DNA, the CDR3 is TGTGCCAGCAGTTGGGGGATGGACACTGAAGCTTTCTTT. Translation: CASSWGMDTEAFF.

The chain recombines TRBV6-1 with TRBJ2-2, with 10 bases that match TRBD2. The junction had 6 bases not matched to a gene; V was cut back by 4 bases and J by 4 bases. CDR3 length: 16 amino acids. Germline CDR1 and CDR2: MNHNS and SASEGT. In nucleotides, the CDR3 is TGTGCCAGCAGTGGGGAACTAGCGGGGCTCACCGGGGAGCTGTTTTTT. Its translation: CASSGELAGLTGELFF.

The J gene is TRBJ2-3, the V gene TRBV4-1; D remains ambiguous. The germline gives CDR1 MGHRA, CDR2 YSYEKL. CDR3 size: 13 residues. V was trimmed by 6 bases and J by 5 bases, leaving 12 bases between them. The DNA for the CDR3 is TGCGCCAGCAGTTACCTCCTTGGAGATACGCAGTATTTT. Its translation: CASSYLLGDTQYF.

A note on this clone: The identical CDR3 is also encoded by other nucleotide sequences in the sample. The chain carries TRBV2 and TRBJ2-2; D perhaps matches TRBD2 (6 bases). V dropped 1 base and J dropped 0 bases, with 6 bases sitting between them. CDR3 length: 15 amino acids. CDR1 and CDR2 (germline): SNHLY, FYNNEI. The CDR3: CASSEGTTNTGELFF. The CDR3 bases are TGTGCCAGCAGTGAAGGGACTACGAACACCGGGGAGCTGTTTTTT.

The V gene is TRBV28, the J gene TRBJ2-2; D is ambiguous. The CDR3 sequence is 14 residues long. Germline V CDR1 and CDR2: MDHEN, SYDVKM. With 5 bases removed from V and 6 bases from J, the gap between germline ends came to 13 bases. The CDR3 DNA is TGTGCCAGCAGTACTTCAGGTCATTCCGGGGAGCTGTTTTTT. It encodes CASSTSGHSGELFF.

The V and J genes are TRBV5-8 and TRBJ2-5; TRBD2 matches at 7 bases. The CDR3 length is 12 residues. Unmatched junction bases numbered 3, after V lost 6 bases and J lost 4 bases. Looked up from germline, CDR1 is SGHTS and CDR2 is YDEGEE. The CDR3, as DNA: TGTGCCAGCACCTGGGAGGGAGAGACCCAGTACTTC. Encoded protein: CASTWEGETQYF. The complete variable domain, with remaining parts taken from reference TRBV5-8 and TRBJ2-5, reads EAGVTQSPTHLIKTRGQQATLRCSPISGHTSVYWYQQALGLGLQFLLWYDEGEERNRGNFPPRFSGRQFPNYSSELNVNALELEDSALYLCASTWEGETQYFGPGTRLLVL.

The V call is TRBV7-9, the J call TRBJ2-7; D not resolved. Germline assignment: CDR1 SEHNR and CDR2 FQNEAQ (reference sequence). The V end was cut by 1 base, the J end by 6 bases, with 13 bases between. This CDR3 comprises 14 residues. DNA for the CDR3: TGTGCCAGCAGCTTAGGGAGTATTTCGGGCGAGCAGTACTTC. Its protein product is CASSLGSISGEQYF.

The V and J genes are TRBV5-4 and TRBJ1-3; weak D call: TRBD1 (5 bases). CDR1 is SGHNT, CDR2 YYREEE, per germline (reference sequence). Between the trimmed V and J ends, which lost 4 bases and 0 bases, there was a span of 14 bases. This CDR3 comprises 16 residues. The CDR3 DNA reads as TGTGCCAGCAGCCTCACTGGGACCTACTCTGGAAACACCATATATTTT. Translation gives CASSLTGTYSGNTIYF.